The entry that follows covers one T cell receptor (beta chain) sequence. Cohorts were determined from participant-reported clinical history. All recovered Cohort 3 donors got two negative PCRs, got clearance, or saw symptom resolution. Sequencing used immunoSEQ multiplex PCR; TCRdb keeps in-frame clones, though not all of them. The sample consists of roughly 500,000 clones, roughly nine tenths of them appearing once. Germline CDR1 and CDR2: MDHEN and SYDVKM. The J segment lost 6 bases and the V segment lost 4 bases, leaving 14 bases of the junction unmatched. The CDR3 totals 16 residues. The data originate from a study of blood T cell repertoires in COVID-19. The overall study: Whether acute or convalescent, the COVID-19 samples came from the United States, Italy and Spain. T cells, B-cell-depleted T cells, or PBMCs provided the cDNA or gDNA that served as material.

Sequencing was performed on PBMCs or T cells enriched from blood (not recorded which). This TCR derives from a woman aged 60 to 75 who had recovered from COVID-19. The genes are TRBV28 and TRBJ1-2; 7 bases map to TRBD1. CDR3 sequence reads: CASSSPRGLGLDGYTF. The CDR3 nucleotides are TGTGCCAGCAGTTCTCCCAGGGGGTTAGGGCTCGATGGCTACACCTTC.